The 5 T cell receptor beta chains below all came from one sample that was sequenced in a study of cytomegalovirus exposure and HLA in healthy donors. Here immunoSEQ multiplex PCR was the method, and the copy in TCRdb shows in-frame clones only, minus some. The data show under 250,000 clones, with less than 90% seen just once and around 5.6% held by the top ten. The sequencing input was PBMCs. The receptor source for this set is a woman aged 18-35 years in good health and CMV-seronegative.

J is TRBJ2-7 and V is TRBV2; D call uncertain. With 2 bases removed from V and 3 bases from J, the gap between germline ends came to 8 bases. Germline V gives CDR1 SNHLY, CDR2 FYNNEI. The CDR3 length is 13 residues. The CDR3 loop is CASSEPAGYEQYF. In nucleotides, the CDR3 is TGTGCCAGCAGTGAACCTGCCGGCTACGAGCAGTACTTC.

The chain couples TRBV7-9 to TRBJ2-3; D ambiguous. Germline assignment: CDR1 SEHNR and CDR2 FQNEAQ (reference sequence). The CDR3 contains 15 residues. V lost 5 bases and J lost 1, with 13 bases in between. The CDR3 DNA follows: TGTGCCAGCAGCACTGACACCCTGCGCACAGATACGCAGTATTTT. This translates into CASSTDTLRTDTQYF. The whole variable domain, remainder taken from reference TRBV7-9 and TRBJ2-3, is DTGVSQNPRHKITKRGQNVTFRCDPISEHNRLYWYRQTLGQGPEFLTYFQNEAQLEKSRLLSDRFSAERPKGSFSTLEIQRTEQGDSAMYLCASSTDTLRTDTQYFGPGTRLTVL.

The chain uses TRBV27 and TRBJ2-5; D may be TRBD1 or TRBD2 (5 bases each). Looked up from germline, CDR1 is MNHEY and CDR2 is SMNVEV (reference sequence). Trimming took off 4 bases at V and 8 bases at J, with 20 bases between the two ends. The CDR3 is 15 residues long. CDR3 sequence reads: CASSSPLRDPRTQYF. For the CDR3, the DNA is TGTGCCAGCAGTTCCCCCCTTCGGGACCCGAGAACCCAGTACTTC.

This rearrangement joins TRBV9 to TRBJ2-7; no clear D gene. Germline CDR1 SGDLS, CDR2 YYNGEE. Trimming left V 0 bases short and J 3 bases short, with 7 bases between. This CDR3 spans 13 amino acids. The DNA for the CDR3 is TGTGCCAGCAGCGTAGCCACGGGCTACGAGCAGTACTTC. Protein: CASSVATGYEQYF.

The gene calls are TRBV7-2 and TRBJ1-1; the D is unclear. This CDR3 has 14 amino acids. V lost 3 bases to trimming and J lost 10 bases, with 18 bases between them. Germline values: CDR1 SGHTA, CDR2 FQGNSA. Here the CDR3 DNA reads TGTGCCAGCAGCTTCGGACGGACTACCGTCGCAGCTTTCTTT. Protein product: CASSFGRTTVAAFF.